This note documents a single T cell receptor (beta chain) sequence. The data were obtained in a study of blood T cell repertoires in COVID-19. Study background: Samples came from the United States, Italy and Spain, spanning acute and convalescent COVID-19. Sources were T cells, B-cell-depleted T cells, or PBMCs; the material itself was cDNA or gDNA.

This CDR3 comprises 15 residues. The junction had 8 bases not matched to a gene; V was cut back by 4 bases and J by 3 bases. CDR1 SGHTA and CDR2 FQGNSA come from the germline V gene. Living in under 30 US areas, the participants were between roughly 18 and 89 years of age. Assignment of participants to cohorts was predicated upon participant-reported clinical history. TCRdb's copy holds only in-frame clones and misses some; the assay was immunoSEQ multiplex PCR. The sample has about 220,000 clones, 80% to 90% seen once. The TCR was taken from a woman aged 45-65 years with acute COVID-19. The gene calls are TRBV7-2 and TRBJ2-7; 8 bases match TRBD1. Sequenced sample: PBMCs or T cells enriched from blood (not recorded which). CDR3: CASSSGGTGLYEQYF. CDR3 sequence (DNA): TGTGCCAGCAGCTCGGGCGGGACAGGCCTCTACGAGCAGTACTTC.